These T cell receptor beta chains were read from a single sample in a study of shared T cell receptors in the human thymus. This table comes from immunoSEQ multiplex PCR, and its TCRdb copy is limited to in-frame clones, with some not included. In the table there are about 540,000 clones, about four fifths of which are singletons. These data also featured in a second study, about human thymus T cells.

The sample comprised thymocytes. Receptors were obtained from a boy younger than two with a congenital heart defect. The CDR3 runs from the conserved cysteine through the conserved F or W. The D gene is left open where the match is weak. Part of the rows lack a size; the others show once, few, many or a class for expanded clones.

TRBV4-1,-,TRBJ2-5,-,CASSSRVQETQYF,TGCGCCAGCAGCTCCAGGGTCCAAGAGACCCAGTACTTC
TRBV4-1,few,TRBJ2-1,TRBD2,CASSQDRGGLAESSYNEQFF,TGCGCCAGCAGCCAAGATAGAGGTGGACTAGCGGAGAGCTCCTACAATGAGCAGTTCTTC
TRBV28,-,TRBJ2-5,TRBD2,CASSLVLAGGTETQYF,TGTGCCAGCAGTTTGGTGCTAGCGGGAGGGACAGAGACCCAGTACTTC
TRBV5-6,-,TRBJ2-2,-,CASSLELGQNTGELFF,TGTGCCAGCAGCTTGGAATTAGGACAGAACACCGGGGAGCTGTTTTTT
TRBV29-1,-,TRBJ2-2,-,CRVEAEINTGELFF,TGCAGGGTTGAGGCGGAAATTAACACCGGGGAGCTGTTTTTT
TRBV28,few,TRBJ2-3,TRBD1,CASSAGQGPPPATDTQYF,TGTGCCAGCAGTGCTGGACAGGGCCCCCCGCCAGCCACAGATACGCAGTATTTT
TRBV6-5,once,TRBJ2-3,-,CASRAYYTDTQYF,TGTGCCAGCAGGGCTTATTACACAGATACGCAGTATTTT
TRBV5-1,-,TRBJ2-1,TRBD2,CASSWTTSGRAGVNEQFF,TGCGCCAGCAGCTGGACGACTAGCGGGAGGGCCGGGGTCAATGAGCAGTTCTTC
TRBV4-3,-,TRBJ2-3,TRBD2,CASSQEPTSGGSSGGTQYF,TGCGCCAGCAGCCAAGAGCCGACTAGCGGGGGGTCATCCGGCGGGACGCAGTATTTT
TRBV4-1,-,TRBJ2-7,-,CASSQGPGTRDYEQYF,TGCGCCAGCAGCCAAGGTCCCGGGACTCGGGACTACGAGCAGTACTTC
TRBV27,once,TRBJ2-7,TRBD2,CASSFLLAGGPSDEQYF,TGTGCCAGCAGTTTCCTACTAGCGGGAGGGCCCAGTGACGAGCAGTACTTC
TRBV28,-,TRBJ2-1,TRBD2,CAITSGASSYNEQFF,TGTGCCATCACTAGCGGGGCCAGCTCCTACAATGAGCAGTTCTTC
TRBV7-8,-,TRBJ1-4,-,CASSPGTRGIGEKLFF,TGTGCCAGCAGCCCTGGGACGCGGGGGATAGGTGAAAAACTGTTTTTT
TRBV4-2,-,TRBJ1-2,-,CASRPPWGPSNYGYPF,TGTGCCAGCAGACCCCCCTGGGGGCCGTCTAACTATGGCTACCCCTTC
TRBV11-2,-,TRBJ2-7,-,CASSAQGTSYEQYF,TGTGCCAGCAGCGCCCAAGGGACTTCCTACGAGCAGTACTTC
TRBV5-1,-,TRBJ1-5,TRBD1,CASSLTGGRNQPQHF,TGCGCCAGCAGCTTGACAGGGGGCCGCAATCAGCCCCAGCATTTT
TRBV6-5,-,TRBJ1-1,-,CASSYGGGERTEAFF,TGTGCCAGCAGTTACGGGGGCGGAGAGCGCACTGAAGCTTTCTTT
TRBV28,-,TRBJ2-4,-,CASGVWARENIQYF,TGTGCCAGCGGGGTCTGGGCCAGGGAAAACATTCAGTACTTC
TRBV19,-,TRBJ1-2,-,CASSIRGYYGYTF,TGTGCCAGTAGTATTCGGGGGTACTATGGCTACACCTTC
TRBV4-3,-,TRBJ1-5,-,CASSQDARAGSQPQHF,TGCGCCAGCAGCCAAGATGCGCGGGCGGGGAGTCAGCCCCAGCATTTT
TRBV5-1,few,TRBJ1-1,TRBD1,CASREGTGVYTEAFF,TGCGCCAGCAGAGAGGGGACAGGGGTGTACACTGAAGCTTTCTTT
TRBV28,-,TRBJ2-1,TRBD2,CASSIPSGTSGRDLSYNEQFF,TGTGCCAGCAGTATCCCCTCCGGGACTAGCGGGAGGGACCTGTCCTACAATGAGCAGTTCTTC
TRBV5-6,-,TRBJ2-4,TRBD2,CASSLRSRLAGKAKNIQYF,TGTGCCAGCAGCTTGAGATCGAGACTAGCGGGAAAGGCCAAAAACATTCAGTACTTC
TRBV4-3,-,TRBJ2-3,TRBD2,CASSHSGTSGNSDTQYF,TGCGCCAGCAGCCATAGCGGGACTAGCGGGAACTCAGATACGCAGTATTTT
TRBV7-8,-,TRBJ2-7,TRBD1,CASSSQLGQGASYEQYF,TGTGCCAGCAGCTCTCAACTGGGGCAGGGGGCTTCCTACGAGCAGTACTTC
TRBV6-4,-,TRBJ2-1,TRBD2,CASSDRLAGGSEQFF,TGTGCCAGCAGTGACCGGCTAGCGGGAGGGAGTGAGCAGTTCTTC
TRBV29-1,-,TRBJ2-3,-,CSVDGSGSDTQYF,TGCAGCGTTGATGGTTCGGGGTCAGATACGCAGTATTTT
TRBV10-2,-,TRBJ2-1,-,CASIVAPSYNEQFF,TGCGCCAGCATTGTAGCGCCGTCCTACAATGAGCAGTTCTTC
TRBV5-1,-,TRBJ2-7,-,CASSPGGQTPYEQYF,TGCGCCAGCAGCCCCGGGGGACAGACCCCCTACGAGCAGTACTTC
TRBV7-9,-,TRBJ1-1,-,CASSLSGGGRTEAFF,TGTGCCAGCAGTTTATCCGGGGGGGGCAGGACTGAAGCTTTCTTT
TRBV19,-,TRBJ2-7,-,CASSIRGYGYEQYF,TGTGCCAGTAGTATAAGGGGTTACGGTTACGAGCAGTACTTC
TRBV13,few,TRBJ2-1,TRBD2,CASSLRLAGVPYNEQFF,TGTGCCAGCAGCTTAAGGCTAGCGGGAGTGCCCTACAATGAGCAGTTCTTC
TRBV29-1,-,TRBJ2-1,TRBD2,CSVEALVLAGVRNEQFF,TGCAGCGTTGAAGCCCTAGTACTAGCGGGAGTGAGGAATGAGCAGTTCTTC
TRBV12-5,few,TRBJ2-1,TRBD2,CASAHPTSGDNEQFF,TGTGCTAGTGCCCACCCCACTAGCGGGGACAATGAGCAGTTCTTC
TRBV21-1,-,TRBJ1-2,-,CASSSRSRGVGGYTF,TGTGCCAGCAGCTCCCGATCCAGGGGAGTGGGTGGCTACACCTTC
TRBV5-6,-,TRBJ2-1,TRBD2,CASSLTGLGSHEQFF,TGTGCCAGCAGCTTGACGGGACTAGGGTCCCATGAGCAGTTCTTC
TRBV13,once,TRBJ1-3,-,CASSYLSDNPGNTIYF,TGTGCCAGCAGCTATCTTTCGGACAACCCAGGAAACACCATATATTTT
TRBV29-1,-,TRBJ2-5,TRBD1,CSVGTGAGETQYF,TGCAGCGTGGGGACAGGGGCAGGGGAGACCCAGTACTTC
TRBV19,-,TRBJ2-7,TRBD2,CASSRPGTSGLSSYEQYF,TGTGCCAGTAGTAGGCCCGGGACTAGCGGGCTAAGCTCCTACGAGCAGTACTTC
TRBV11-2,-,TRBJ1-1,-,CASSRGHPTENTEAFF,TGTGCCAGCAGCCGGGGACATCCCACCGAGAACACTGAAGCTTTCTTT
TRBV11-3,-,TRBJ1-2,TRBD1,CASSPRDRGDGYTF,TGTGCCAGCAGCCCTCGGGACAGGGGGGATGGCTACACCTTC
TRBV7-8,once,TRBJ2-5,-,CASSLSPGDLRETQYF,TGTGCCAGCAGCTTAAGCCCCGGGGATCTAAGGGAGACCCAGTACTTC
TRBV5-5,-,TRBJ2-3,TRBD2,CASSWTSGRSTDTQYF,TGTGCCAGCAGCTGGACTAGCGGGAGGTCCACAGATACGCAGTATTTT
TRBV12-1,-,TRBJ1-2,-,CASSFANRGNGYTF,TGTGCCAGCAGCTTTGCGAACAGGGGGAATGGCTACACCTTC
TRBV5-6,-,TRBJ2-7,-,CASNLEIAPGIYEQYF,TGTGCCAGCAACCTCGAGATAGCCCCCGGCATCTACGAGCAGTACTTC
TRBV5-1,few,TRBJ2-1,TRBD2,CASSIGTSGRGNEQFF,TGCGCCAGCAGCATAGGGACTAGCGGGAGGGGGAATGAGCAGTTCTTC
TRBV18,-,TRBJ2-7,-,CASSRLVGSRQYF,TGTGCCAGCTCCCGTCTAGTAGGATCTCGGCAGTACTTC
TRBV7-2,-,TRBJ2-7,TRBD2,CASSFPRASASGRYEQYF,TGTGCCAGCAGCTTCCCCAGAGCCTCGGCTAGCGGGAGGTACGAGCAGTACTTC
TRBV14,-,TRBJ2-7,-,CASSQDPRSPVRPYEQYF,TGTGCCAGCAGCCAAGACCCACGGAGTCCGGTCCGTCCCTACGAGCAGTACTTC
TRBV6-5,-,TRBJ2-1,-,CASSPRGKAYNEQFF,TGTGCCAGCAGTCCCCGGGGGAAGGCCTACAATGAGCAGTTCTTC
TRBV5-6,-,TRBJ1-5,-,CASSQGAGGNQPQHF,TGTGCCAGCAGCCAAGGGGCCGGCGGCAATCAGCCCCAGCATTTT
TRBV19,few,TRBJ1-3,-,CASSHGTNFSGNTIYF,TGTGCCAGTAGCCACGGGACAAACTTCTCTGGAAACACCATATATTTT
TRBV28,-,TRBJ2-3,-,CASSPGQTDTQYF,TGTGCCAGCAGTCCCGGACAGACAGATACGCAGTATTTT